These T cell receptor beta chains were read from a single sample in a study of cytomegalovirus exposure and HLA in healthy donors. TCRdb keeps only in-frame clones here, not all; method: immunoSEQ multiplex PCR. The table shows some 110,000 clones, with roughly 68% occurring only once. The specimen sequenced was PBMCs. Every receptor here comes from a woman aged 25 to 45 in good health and CMV-seronegative. CDR3s include the opening cysteine and the closing phenylalanine or tryptophan. Each record gives: D gene, V gene, CDR3 protein. The D gene is left open where the match is weak.

D: NA
V: TRBV25-1
CDR3: CATQVGGWGTEAFF

D: NA
V: TRBV29-1
CDR3: CSVDRAGGRYGYTF

D: TRBD1
V: TRBV6-1
CDR3: CASSEGQGPQPQHF

D: NA
V: TRBV4-2
CDR3: CASSQELVGAYEQYF

D: TRBD2
V: TRBV9
CDR3: CASSLSGTSEETQYF

D: TRBD2
V: TRBV4-2
CDR3: CASSQVATSGSPYNEQFF

D: TRBD1
V: TRBV7-3
CDR3: CASSITGGDGTQYF

D: NA
V: TRBV6-1
CDR3: CASSLEGGPPF

D: NA
V: TRBV27
CDR3: CASSSLGRGFNLGETQYF

D: TRBD2
V: TRBV13
CDR3: CASSYPGGWGTDTQYF

D: NA
V: TRBV30
CDR3: CAWTPVGPGSYNSPLHF

D: TRBD1
V: TRBV7-8
CDR3: CASSPDRARTDTQYF

D: NA
V: TRBV9
CDR3: CASTVGGFGNTEAFF

D: NA
V: TRBV5-4
CDR3: CASSLASTSYNEQFF

D: TRBD1
V: TRBV2
CDR3: CASSEGWTGTTTGYTF

D: NA
V: TRBV27
CDR3: CASRFTGHTEAFF

D: NA
V: TRBV30
CDR3: CAWSTTRLANTEAFF

D: TRBD1
V: TRBV15
CDR3: CATSRDRGPGNTIYF

D: NA
V: TRBV6-6
CDR3: CASEEAGENIQYF

D: NA
V: TRBV30
CDR3: CAWSQFEGVKLFF

D: TRBD1
V: TRBV6-6
CDR3: CASSSGTGYEQYF

D: NA
V: TRBV30
CDR3: CAWSQPGVGGYTF

D: NA
V: TRBV6-1
CDR3: CASSPSAGVEPLHF

D: TRBD1
V: TRBV5-6
CDR3: CASSLAPSRDRGLNEQFF

D: TRBD1
V: TRBV11-2
CDR3: CASSPLPLGQVGDEQYF

D: TRBD2
V: TRBV6-1
CDR3: CASSEWRGVFEQYF

D: TRBD2
V: TRBV29-1
CDR3: CSISILAAYNEQFF

D: NA
V: TRBV19
CDR3: CASSPSGFSNTEAFF

D: NA
V: TRBV27
CDR3: CASSLSIGGTEAFF

D: NA
V: TRBV5-6
CDR3: CASSLRGSYGYTF

D: TRBD1
V: TRBV29-1
CDR3: CSVWDRDGYTF

D: NA
V: TRBV5-6
CDR3: CASSLTTDNSPLHF

D: NA
V: TRBV4-1
CDR3: CASRSGAGTEAFF

D: NA
V: TRBV6-5
CDR3: CASRRDSSTDTQYF

D: TRBD2
V: TRBV29-1
CDR3: CSVRRGGEETQYF

D: NA
V: TRBV6-5
CDR3: CASSYSFQNQPQHF

D: TRBD2
V: TRBV30
CDR3: CAWSPRLAGTYEQYF

D: NA
V: TRBV28
CDR3: CASSFAAVYGQYF

D: NA
V: TRBV6-5
CDR3: CASSYSGRGPGNTIYF

D: NA
V: TRBV21-1
CDR3: CASSAKIARRGGSHEQYF

D: NA
V: TRBV7-6
CDR3: CASSLGAGDYGYTF

D: TRBD1
V: TRBV27
CDR3: CASSVRGTVNTEAFF

D: TRBD2
V: TRBV5-6
CDR3: CASSLRDYYQETQYF

D: TRBD1
V: TRBV7-9
CDR3: CASSSRQGLVNEQFF

D: TRBD2
V: TRBV11-3
CDR3: CASSLGDPGTSGVSTDTQYF

D: NA
V: TRBV30
CDR3: CAWMLGGLNTEAFF

D: TRBD1
V: TRBV27
CDR3: CASSLRPGQGTDTQYF

D: TRBD1
V: TRBV7-6
CDR3: CASSLGQGGPGGYTF

D: NA
V: TRBV5-6
CDR3: CASSLVDIMRYEQYF

D: NA
V: TRBV30
CDR3: CAWRISDRTNTEAFF